These 2 T cell receptor beta chains share one sample of origin, sequenced in a study of blood T cell repertoires in COVID-19. Data came from immunoSEQ multiplex PCR; TCRdb stores just in-frame clones and leaves some out. The table has roughly 210,000 clones, around 87% seen once; the top ten hold around 7%. The sample taken for sequencing was PBMCs or T cells enriched from blood (not recorded which). The receptors here all came from a young man in a cohort exposed to, infected with or recovered from COVID-19 (not recorded which).

The CDR3, as DNA: TGCGCCAGCAGCCAGACTAGCGGGCACAATGAGCAGTTCTTC. Protein product: CASSQTSGHNEQFF. The chain combines TRBV4-1 with TRBJ2-1; TRBD2 matches 10 bases. Germline trimming cut 3 bases from V and 5 bases from J; bases unmatched to any gene: 1. CDR3 size: 14 residues. Germline-derived CDR1 and CDR2 are MGHRA and YSYEKL.

The chain employs TRBV4-1 and TRBJ2-2; 10 bases are shared with TRBD2. Germline CDR1 reads MGHRA; CDR2 reads YSYEKL. The J segment lost 1 base and the V segment lost 0 bases, leaving 8 bases of the junction unmatched. The CDR3 covers 19 residues. CDR3 bases: TGCGCCAGCAGCCAAGATAAACTTAGCGGGAGGATGAACACCGGGGAGCTGTTTTTT. This codes for CASSQDKLSGRMNTGELFF.